This T cell receptor (beta chain) was recorded in a study of blood T cell repertoires in COVID-19. Study context: Nucleic acid was either cDNA or gDNA, and it came from T cells, B-cell-depleted T cells, or PBMCs.

In the original analysis: Amplification of reference gene primers provided the estimated nucleated cell counts. The repertoire was sequenced with immunoSEQ multiplex PCR; TCRdb's copy has only in-frame clones and lacks some. V and J calls and clone size are as listed in that table; D and trimming were resolved from the DNA. In the table there are around 55,000 clones, over 80% of which are singletons. The receptor was isolated from a man aged 60-69 years with acute or convalescent COVID-19. Sequenced: peripheral blood.

CDR3 protein: CSVEGLAQNTEAFF. The CDR3, as DNA: TGCAGCGTTGAAGGTTTGGCCCAGAACACTGAAGCTTTCTTT. The J gene is TRBJ1-1, the V gene TRBV29-1; no clear D. This CDR3 is built from 14 residues. The V end was cut by 1 base, the J end by 1 base, with 10 bases between. Per germline, CDR1 SQVTM and CDR2 ANQGSEA. The entire variable domain, with the rest obtained from reference TRBV29-1 and TRBJ1-1, is as follows: SAVISQKPSRDICQRGTSLTIQCQVDSQVTMMFWYRQQPGQSLTLIATANQGSEATYESGFVIDKFPISRPNLTFSTLTVSNMSPEDSSIYLCSVEGLAQNTEAFFGQGTRLTVV.